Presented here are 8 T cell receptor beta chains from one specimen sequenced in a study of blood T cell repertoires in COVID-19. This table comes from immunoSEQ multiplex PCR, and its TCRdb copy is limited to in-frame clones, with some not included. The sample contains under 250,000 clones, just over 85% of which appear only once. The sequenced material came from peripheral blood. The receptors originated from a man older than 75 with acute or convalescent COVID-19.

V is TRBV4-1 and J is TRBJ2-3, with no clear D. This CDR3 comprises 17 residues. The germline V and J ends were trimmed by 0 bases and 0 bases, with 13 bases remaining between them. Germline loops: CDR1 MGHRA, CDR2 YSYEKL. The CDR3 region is CASSQDIRLESTDTQYF. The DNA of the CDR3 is TGCGCCAGCAGCCAAGATATAAGATTAGAGAGCACAGATACGCAGTATTTT.

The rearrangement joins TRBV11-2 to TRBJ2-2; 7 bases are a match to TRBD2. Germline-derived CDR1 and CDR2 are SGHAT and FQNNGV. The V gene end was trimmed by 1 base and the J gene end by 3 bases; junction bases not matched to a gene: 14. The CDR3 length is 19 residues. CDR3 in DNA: TGTGCCAGCAGCTTAGTTTCTTTTGGCGGGGGTGGTCACACCGGGGAGCTGTTTTTT. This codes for CASSLVSFGGGGHTGELFF.

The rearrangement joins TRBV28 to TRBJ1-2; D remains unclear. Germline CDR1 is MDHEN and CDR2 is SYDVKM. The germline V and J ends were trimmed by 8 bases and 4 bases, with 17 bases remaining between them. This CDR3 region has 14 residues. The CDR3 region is CASESGTDIYGYTF. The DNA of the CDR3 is TGTGCCAGCGAATCCGGAACAGACATCTATGGCTACACCTTC.

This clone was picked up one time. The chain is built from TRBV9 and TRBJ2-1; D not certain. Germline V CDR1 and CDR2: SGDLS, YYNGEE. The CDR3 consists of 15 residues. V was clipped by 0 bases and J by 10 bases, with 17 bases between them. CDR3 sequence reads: CASSVAPSSEREQFF. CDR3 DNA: TGTGCCAGCAGCGTAGCCCCTTCAAGCGAGCGAGAGCAGTTCTTC.

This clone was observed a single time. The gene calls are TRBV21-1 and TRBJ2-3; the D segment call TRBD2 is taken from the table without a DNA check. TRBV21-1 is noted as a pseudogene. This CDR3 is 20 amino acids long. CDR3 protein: CASSKGVCLAGGPGRDTQYF. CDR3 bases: TGTGCCAGCAGCAAAGGTGTCTGTCTAGCGGGAGGGCCCGGGAGGGATACGCAGTATTTT.

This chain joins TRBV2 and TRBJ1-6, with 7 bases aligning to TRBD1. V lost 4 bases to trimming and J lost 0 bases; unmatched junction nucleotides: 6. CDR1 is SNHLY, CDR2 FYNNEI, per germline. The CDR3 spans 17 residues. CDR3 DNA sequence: TGTGCCAGCAGTGTTCCACAGGGGAGCTCCTATAATTCACCCCTCCACTTT. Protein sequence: CASSVPQGSSYNSPLHF.

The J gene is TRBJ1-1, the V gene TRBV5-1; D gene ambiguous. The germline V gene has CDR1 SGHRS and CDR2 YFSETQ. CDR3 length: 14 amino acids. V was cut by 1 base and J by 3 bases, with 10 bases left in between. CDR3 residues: CASSLSPGDTEAFF. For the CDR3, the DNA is TGCGCCAGCAGCTTGAGCCCCGGGGACACTGAAGCTTTCTTT.

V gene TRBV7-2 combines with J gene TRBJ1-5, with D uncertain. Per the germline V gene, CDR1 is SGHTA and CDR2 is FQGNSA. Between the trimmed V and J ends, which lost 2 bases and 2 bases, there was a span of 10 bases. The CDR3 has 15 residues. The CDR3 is CASSLLPVGNQPQHF. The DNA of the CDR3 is TGTGCCAGCAGCTTATTGCCCGTAGGCAATCAGCCCCAGCATTTT.